This T cell receptor beta chain was sequenced in a study of early T cells in non-severe SARS-CoV-2 infection. Turning to the study itself: The sequenced material was bulk RNA from unsorted whole blood, and its chains were unpaired.

This clonotype came up many times. Individual cDNA molecules each received unique molecular identifiers attached to them. A single record per CDR3 protein comes from TCRdb applying MiXCR to the 5' RACE reads. The table includes just over 95,000 distinct CDR3 sequences, around 10% detected once. Sequenced material: whole blood, taken at baseline. The sequence was collected from an adult who was a healthcare worker with PCR-confirmed SARS-CoV-2 infection or an uninfected control (not recorded which).

In DNA, the CDR3 is TGTGCCAGCAGCTTAAATTGGGCGAGCTCCTACAATGAGCAGTTCTTC. As protein: CASSLNWASSYNEQFF. The chain is built from TRBV7-3 and TRBJ2-1; D not resolved. The CDR3 totals 16 residues. Germline-derived CDR1 and CDR2 are SGHTA and FQGTGA. V lost 1 base to trimming and J lost 0 bases, with 10 bases between them.